Shown below are 6 T cell receptor beta chains from a single sample sequenced in a study of shared clonotypes between healthy human individuals. Profiled with immunoSEQ multiplex PCR; TCRdb holds only in-frame clones, not every one. The profile covers nearly 1 million clones, with 76% appearing a single time and approximately 1.5% taken by the ten largest. The sequenced sample consisted of memory CD4+ T cells sorted from blood. Subset indicated: CD45RA-negative fraction. All receptors come from a young man in good health.

This clone was recorded at least ten times. Within the sample, other DNA sequences also encode this same CDR3. V gene TRBV5-1 combines with J gene TRBJ1-1; D remains ambiguous. The ends were cut back, 5 bases at V and 0 bases at J, with 8 bases in the middle. This CDR3 has 13 amino acids. CDR1 is SGHRS, CDR2 YFSETQ, per germline. CDR3 region: CASSSNMNTEAFF. The CDR3 bases are TGCGCCAGCAGTAGTAATATGAACACTGAAGCTTTCTTT. The full variable domain, its missing parts supplied by reference TRBV5-1 and TRBJ1-1, is KAGVTQTPRYLIKTRGQQVTLSCSPISGHRSVSWYQQTPGQGLQFLFEYFSETQRNKGNFPGRFSGRQFSNSRSEMNVSTLELGDSALYLCASSSNMNTEAFFGQGTRLTVV.

This chain links TRBV7-9 with TRBJ2-7; 8 bases map to TRBD2. The CDR3 is 14 amino acids. With 5 bases clipped from V and 3 bases from J, the junction kept 6 bases outside the gene matches. Germline V lookup: CDR1 SEHNR, CDR2 FQNEAQ (reference sequence). The CDR3 is CASSPPGLDYEQYF. For the CDR3, the DNA is TGTGCCAGCAGCCCTCCGGGACTAGACTACGAGCAGTACTTC.

As regards this clone: This may arise from a read error, as a much more abundant clone is one base away. The sample contains more than one DNA sequence encoding this CDR3. This chain uses TRBV6-5 with TRBJ2-7; no firm D call. This CDR3 region has 11 residues. V lost 2 bases to trimming and J lost 5 bases, with 4 bases between them. CDR1 MNHEY and CDR2 SVGAGI come from the germline V gene. Written as DNA, the CDR3 is TGTGCCAGCAGTTACAGCAACGAGCAGTACTTC. Translated: CASSYSNEQYF.

The chain links TRBV7-2 to TRBJ2-1, with 8 bases that match TRBD2. The CDR3 runs to 16 residues. The germline CDR1 and CDR2 sequences are SGHTA and FQGNSA. V was pared by 3 bases and J by 8 bases, with 12 bases of the junction left unmatched. For the CDR3, the DNA is TGTGCCAGCAGCTTTAGCGGGGCAAAGGCCGGGGATGAGCAGTTCTTC. Translating gives CASSFSGAKAGDEQFF.

The chain recombines TRBV6-5 with TRBJ2-1; 10 positions match TRBD2. After removal of 10 bases from V and 4 bases from J, the junction contained 10 bases not matched to a gene. CDR1 is MNHEY, CDR2 SVGAGI, per germline. This CDR3 comprises 15 residues. The chain's CDR3 is CATRSSGGKYNEQFF. Written as DNA, the CDR3 is TGTGCCACCAGATCTAGCGGGGGAAAATACAATGAGCAGTTCTTC.

The V and J genes are TRBV6-1 and TRBJ2-7; TRBD1 agrees at 12 bases. The length of the CDR3 is 14 residues. CDR1 and CDR2 from the germline V gene are MNHNS and SASEGT. V was clipped by 2 bases and J by 8 bases; unmatched bases: 4. The CDR3 loop reads CASSERDRGPKQYF. As DNA, the CDR3 is TGTGCCAGCAGTGAACGGGACAGGGGGCCGAAGCAGTACTTC.